Following are 20 T cell receptor beta chains from one sample sequenced in a study of blood T cell repertoires in COVID-19. The data were produced by immunoSEQ multiplex PCR, yet TCRdb's version contains in-frame clones alone and is incomplete. The repertoire holds about 43,000 clones, with roughly 82% as singletons. Sequenced material: peripheral blood. All receptors derive from a woman aged 55-69 years with acute or convalescent COVID-19.

The V and J genes are TRBV19 and TRBJ2-3; 11 nucleotides align to TRBD1. The V gene's germline CDR1 is LNHDA and CDR2 SQIVND (reference sequence). Losses at the gene ends were 10 bases for V and 6 bases for J; bases not matched to a gene: 9. The CDR3 contains 14 residues. The CDR3 bases are TGTGCCACTACGGACAGGGGGCGTGGTGATACGCAGTATTTT. It codes for CATTDRGRGDTQYF.

This clone has only a few counts. This chain joins TRBV7-9 and TRBJ1-5, with a possible D match to TRBD1 (5 bases). Trimming cost V 1 base and J 3 bases, with 7 bases left between them. Per the germline V gene, CDR1 is SEHNR and CDR2 is FQNEAQ (reference sequence). The CDR3 extends over 14 amino acids. The CDR3 DNA reads TGTGCCAGCAGCTTAGGACAGAACAATCAGCCCCAGCATTTT. Protein sequence: CASSLGQNNQPQHF.

The V call is TRBV24-1, the J call TRBJ2-1, with 9 bases lining up with TRBD1. Trimming cost V 3 bases and J 7 bases; bases outside gene matches: 9. The germline V gene encodes CDR1 KGHDR and CDR2 SFDVKD. The CDR3 extends over 16 amino acids. The CDR3 DNA follows: TGTGCCACCAGTGATATCGGGACAGGGACGAAAAATGAGCAGTTCTTC. Protein sequence: CATSDIGTGTKNEQFF.

The V call is TRBV19, the J call TRBJ1-5; no clear D. Per the germline V gene, CDR1 is LNHDA and CDR2 is SQIVND (reference sequence). CDR3 length: 15 amino acids. Trimming took off 1 base at V and 7 bases at J, with 14 bases between the two ends. In DNA form, the CDR3 reads TGTGCCAGTAGTATAGTCGGGGATGCGGGGCAGCCCCAGCATTTT. Its protein is CASSIVGDAGQPQHF.

This chain links TRBV6-5 with TRBJ1-2; the D gene is possibly TRBD1 (6 bases). Trimming left V 6 bases short and J 7 bases short, with 18 bases between. The CDR3 extends over 14 amino acids. Germline V gene sequence: CDR1 MNHEY, CDR2 SVGAGI. The chain's CDR3 is CASSPRPGDGGYTF. The CDR3 DNA follows: TGTGCCAGCAGCCCGCGTCCAGGGGATGGTGGCTACACCTTC.

The chain recombines TRBV19 with TRBJ1-2, with D tentatively TRBD1 (5 bases). Trimming stripped 8 bases from V and 4 bases from J, with 20 bases between. The CDR3 has 15 amino acids. The V gene's germline CDR1 is LNHDA and CDR2 SQIVND (reference sequence). The CDR3 nucleotides read TGTGCCAGTCGGCCGGGACTTAGAGGCTTCTATGGCTACACCTTC. It specifies CASRPGLRGFYGYTF.

V and J are TRBV25-1 and TRBJ1-2, with 7 bases lining up with TRBD1. The germline V gene encodes CDR1 MGHDK and CDR2 SYGVNS. This CDR3 contains 13 residues. V shed 5 bases, J shed 5 bases, and the junction held 5 bases outside the gene matches. The CDR3 DNA is TGTGCCAGCAGTACGGCAGGGGGATATGGCTACACCTTC. This encodes CASSTAGGYGYTF.

This clone appeared once. This chain connects TRBV2 to TRBJ2-2, with a tentative D call TRBD2 (7 bases). The CDR3 extends over 16 amino acids. Germline CDR1 reads SNHLY; CDR2 reads FYNNEI. V lost 4 bases to trimming and J lost 1 base, with 13 bases between them. This CDR3 is CASSGARGQNTGELFF. CDR3 nucleotide sequence: TGTGCCAGCAGTGGAGCGCGGGGGCAGAACACCGGGGAGCTGTTTTTT.

The table lists this clone with a count of one. This chain uses TRBV10-3 with TRBJ1-2; 12 bases match TRBD1. V shed 5 bases and J 7 bases; nucleotides not matched to a gene: 8. Germline V gene lookup returns CDR1 ENHRY and CDR2 SYGVKD. This CDR3 is built from 15 residues. DNA for the CDR3: TGTGCCATCAGTACACTCGGGACAGGGGGCTCTGGCTACACCTTC. Translated, it gives CAISTLGTGGSGYTF.

This chain uses TRBV6-5 with TRBJ2-2, with TRBD2 as a possible D gene (6 bases). The CDR3 extends over 14 amino acids. Germline assignment: CDR1 MNHEY and CDR2 SVGAGI. V was shortened by 4 bases and J by 5 bases, with 11 bases between the two germline ends. CDR3 nucleotides: TGTGCCAGCAGTTGGCTGGGGGGTACCGGGGAGCTGTTTTTT. Encoded protein: CASSWLGGTGELFF.

The genes are TRBV30 and TRBJ1-5; D is unclear. Germline V gene lookup returns CDR1 GTSNPN and CDR2 SVGIG (reference sequence). V was trimmed by 1 base and J by 4 bases, leaving 8 bases between them. The CDR3 extends over 13 amino acids. CDR3 DNA: TGTGCCTGGAGTGGAACGGTGAATCAGCCCCAGCATTTT. Protein: CAWSGTVNQPQHF.

This clone was counted a single time. This sequence joins TRBV5-1 and TRBJ2-3; the D gene is possibly TRBD2 (5 bases). CDR3 size: 14 residues. Trimming shortened V by 4 bases and J by 0 bases, and 9 bases separated the two germline ends. Germline CDR1 and CDR2: SGHRS and YFSETQ. CDR3 in amino acids: CASSLAGSTDTQYF. DNA of the CDR3: TGCGCCAGCAGCCTAGCAGGTAGCACAGATACGCAGTATTTT. Based on the CDR3 plus reference TRBV5-1 and TRBJ2-3, the full variable domain is KAGVTQTPRYLIKTRGQQVTLSCSPISGHRSVSWYQQTPGQGLQFLFEYFSETQRNKGNFPGRFSGRQFSNSRSEMNVSTLELGDSALYLCASSLAGSTDTQYFGPGTRLTVL.

The count of this clone is one. The CDR3 DNA follows: TGTGCCAGCAGTTTTTTCAGCCTAGTCAACGAGCAGTACTTC. Translating gives CASSFFSLVNEQYF. The chain couples TRBV5-6 to TRBJ2-7; D call uncertain. The CDR3 runs 14 residues. Germline CDR1 is SGHDT and CDR2 is YYEEEE. Trimming cost V 5 bases and J 5 bases, with 17 bases left between them.

This rearrangement joins TRBV9 to TRBJ2-5, with TRBD2 identical over 11 bases. The CDR3 runs 15 residues. The ends lost 2 bases at V and 4 bases at J; junction bases unmatched: 4. Per germline, CDR1 SGDLS and CDR2 YYNGEE. The CDR3 region is CASSVLAGGGETQYF. The CDR3 nucleotides are TGTGCCAGCAGCGTTCTAGCGGGGGGCGGAGAGACCCAGTACTTC.

This clone was found a few times. The V and J genes are TRBV3-1 (or the pseudogene TRBV3-2) and TRBJ1-4, with a possible D match to TRBD1 (5 bases). V lost 5 bases and J 3 bases, leaving 10 bases between the germline ends. CDR1 and CDR2 from the germline V gene are LGHDT and YNNKEL (reference sequence). The CDR3 runs 14 residues. CDR3 DNA: TGTGCCAGCAGCTTGACAGAATCTAATGAAAAACTGTTTTTT. Residues: CASSLTESNEKLFF.

The chain carries TRBV7-8 and TRBJ2-5, with D tentatively TRBD1 (6 bases). Germline loops: CDR1 SGHVS, CDR2 FQNEAQ. V lost 4 bases and J 2 bases, leaving 8 bases between the germline ends. This CDR3 comprises 13 residues. CDR3 protein: CASSYRVQETQYF. CDR3 DNA sequence: TGTGCCAGCAGCTACAGGGTTCAAGAGACCCAGTACTTC.

The chain employs TRBV30 and TRBJ1-1; 7 nucleotides match TRBD1. The CDR3 contains 14 residues. Trimming cost V 1 base and J 5 bases; bases outside gene matches: 7. Germline lookup yields CDR1 GTSNPN and CDR2 SVGIG (reference sequence). For the CDR3, the DNA is TGTGCCTGGAGTGCCACGACAGGGAGAACTGAAGCTTTCTTT. Residues: CAWSATTGRTEAFF.

This chain joins TRBV6-5 and TRBJ1-2; D is unclear. V was clipped by 0 bases and J by 0 bases, with 8 bases between them. The CDR3 is made up of 15 amino acids. Germline V gives CDR1 MNHEY, CDR2 SVGAGI. CDR3 nucleotides: TGTGCCAGCAGTTACTCGTACGGAGCTAACTATGGCTACACCTTC. It specifies CASSYSYGANYGYTF.

The rearrangement joins TRBV19 to TRBJ2-7, with 11 bases identical to TRBD2. V was clipped by 6 bases and J by 5 bases; unmatched bases: 6. The CDR3 runs to 14 residues. Germline CDR1 LNHDA, CDR2 SQIVND (reference sequence). In DNA, the CDR3 is TGTGCCAGTAGCTTAGCGGGGGGGCGTGACGAGCAGTACTTC. It specifies CASSLAGGRDEQYF.

This chain joins TRBV4-3 and TRBJ2-1; TRBD1 matches 7 bases. CDR1 is LGHNA, CDR2 YSLEER, per germline. Trimming cost V 0 bases and J 6 bases; bases outside gene matches: 5. This CDR3 region has 15 residues. CDR3 DNA sequence: TGCGCCAGCAGCCAAGATCCGGGACAGTTCAATGAGCAGTTCTTC. This sequence encodes CASSQDPGQFNEQFF.